The clone carrying this TCR beta chain has more than one count but fewer than ten. As yet, its antigen is unknown. The PCR contained 60 Vbeta and 13 Jbeta primers. Produced via immunoSEQ multiplex PCR; TCRdb's table is partial and in-frame only. The sample shows some 200,000 clones, 79% of them seen only once. The germline CDR1 and CDR2 sequences are SNHLY and FYNNEI. V dropped 4 bases and J dropped 8 bases, with 14 bases sitting between them. The CDR3 has 13 residues. This entry belongs to a study of cytomegalovirus exposure and HLA in healthy donors. Turning to the study itself: An early release of data contained 75 million to 100 million unique TCRs, which came from HLA-typed donors.

General study findings and limits: CMV serostatus was the only recorded immune exposure for donors.

Among the donors, all were healthy bone marrow donors. The chain carries TRBV2 and TRBJ1-2; D gene ambiguous. Input material: PBMCs. This receptor was identified in a man between 50 and 59 years old in good health and CMV-seronegative. Written as DNA, the CDR3 is TGTGCCAGCAGTGTTAACAGAGATGGGGGCTACACCTTC. Protein: CASSVNRDGGYTF.